The 28 T cell receptor beta chains below were found in one sample sequenced in a study of blood T cells in healthy people across ages. Primers used in a second PCR of roughly 7 to 12 cycles were a sample-barcoded 5' primer and a J-beta primer mix. TCRdb analysed the 5' RACE reads with MiXCR anew, one entry per CDR3 protein. The table includes approximately 1,000,000 distinct CDR3 sequences, 40% to 50% detected once. Sequenced: blood. These receptors were collected from a woman in her fifties or sixties in good health.

V is TRBV27 and J is TRBJ2-3; the D is unclear. This CDR3 comprises 13 residues. Germline loops: CDR1 MNHEY, CDR2 SMNVEV (reference sequence). The ends were cut back, 8 bases at V and 6 bases at J, with 15 bases in the middle. CDR3 amino acids: CASGVGITDTQYF. The CDR3 nucleotides are TGTGCCAGCGGCGTAGGTATCACCGATACGCAGTATTTT.

Only a few counts were recorded for this clonotype. This chain joins TRBV20-1 and TRBJ2-3; 13 bases match TRBD2. Germline CDR1 reads DFQATT; CDR2 reads SNEGSKA (reference sequence). V lost 6 bases, J lost 5 bases, and 11 bases stayed unmatched. CDR3 length: 16 residues. CDR3 sequence: CSAGRTSGSIGDTQYF. CDR3 nucleotides: TGCAGTGCCGGGAGGACTAGCGGGAGTATTGGAGATACGCAGTATTTT.

The chain uses TRBV6-5 and TRBJ2-5; 7 positions match TRBD1. The CDR3 has 15 amino acids. With 8 bases clipped from V and 1 base from J, the junction kept 10 bases outside the gene matches. The germline V gene has CDR1 MNHEY and CDR2 SVGAGI. CDR3 bases: TGTGCCAGCTTTGCGGCAGGGGGTATCCAAGAGACCCAGTACTTC. It translates to CASFAAGGIQETQYF.

This clonotype has a handful of counts. The chain is built from TRBV6-1 and TRBJ2-6; D possibly corresponds to TRBD1 (6 bases). This CDR3 contains 18 residues. The ends were cut back, 6 bases at V and 0 bases at J, with 18 bases in the middle. Germline lookup yields CDR1 MNHNS and CDR2 SASEGT. The CDR3 DNA follows: TGTGCCAGCAGGCGAAAACCGGGACATCCCTCTGGGGCCAACGTCCTGACTTTC. This translates into CASRRKPGHPSGANVLTF.

This clonotype showed up just once. The chain combines TRBV28 with TRBJ2-7; 8 bases agree with TRBD1. The V gene's germline CDR1 is MDHEN and CDR2 SYDVKM. This CDR3 is 15 amino acids long. J lost 9 bases, V lost 5 bases, and 15 bases had no gene match. CDR3 protein: CASSLQSPGGSGQYF. The CDR3 bases are TGTGCCAGCAGTCTCCAATCGCCAGGGGGCTCTGGGCAGTACTTC.

This chain links TRBV2 with TRBJ2-1; 7 bases fit TRBD1. Looked up from germline, CDR1 is SNHLY and CDR2 is FYNNEI. V gave up 5 bases and J gave up 0 bases; unmatched junction bases: 1. This CDR3 is built from 14 residues. The DNA for the CDR3 is TGTGCCAGCAGTTGGGACAGCTCCTACAATGAGCAGTTCTTC. Protein product: CASSWDSSYNEQFF.

A word on this clonotype: At one of its ends the junction is not consistent with the germline gene, which may arise from a read error. The V call is TRBV15, the J call TRBJ2-5; weak D call: TRBD1 (8 bases). This CDR3 comprises 14 residues. The germline gives CDR1 LNHNV, CDR2 YYDKDF (reference sequence). CDR3 sequence (DNA): TGTGCCGCCAGCAGAGCGGGACAGGAGGAGACCCAGTACTTC. This translates into CAASRAGQEETQYF.

J is TRBJ2-4 and V is TRBV20-1, with TRBD1 identical over 7 bases. The end of the DNA fits TRBJ2-7 better, so the J call may be wrong. Germline assignment: CDR1 DFQATT and CDR2 SNEGSKA (reference sequence). This CDR3 is 13 amino acids long. CDR3 bases: TGCAGTGCTAGACGGGACAGAATCTACGAGCAGTACTTC. Translating it yields CSARRDRIYEQYF.

The CDR3: CASKTGEGSHEQYF. The DNA for the CDR3 is TGTGCCAGCAAAACGGGCGAGGGTTCTCACGAGCAGTACTTC. The chain uses TRBV28 and TRBJ2-7, with D maybe TRBD2 (5 bases). The V gene lost 7 bases and the J gene lost 5 bases, with 18 bases spanning the gap. CDR3 size: 14 residues. From germline, CDR1 is MDHEN and CDR2 SYDVKM. Variable domain in full (rest from reference TRBV28 and TRBJ2-7): DVKVTQSSRYLVKRTGEKVFLECVQDMDHENMFWYRQDPGLGLRLIYFSYDVKMKEKGDIPEGYSVSREKKERFSLILESASTNQTSMYLCASKTGEGSHEQYFGPGTRLTVT.

Notes on this clonotype: A much larger clone lies a single base off, so this may be a read error. The chain employs TRBV7-8 and TRBJ2-7; D might be TRBD1 or TRBD2, each matching 5 bases. The J call could be wrong; TRBJ2-5 is a better fit for the DNA end. This CDR3 region has 16 residues. Looked up from germline, CDR1 is SGHVS and CDR2 is FQNEAQ. This chain's CDR3 is CASSLVGTGGGETQYF. CDR3 DNA: TGTGCCAGCAGCTTAGTTGGGACGGGCGGAGGCGAGACCCAGTACTTC.

The rearrangement links TRBV21-1 to TRBJ2-7. TRBV21-1 is a documented pseudogene. The CDR3 spans 15 residues. The CDR3 region has the DNA TGTGCCAGCAGCAAACCGCCTCAACCTGAGCTGGAGCAGTACTTC. Encoded protein: CASSKPPQPELEQYF.

This chain uses TRBV15 with TRBJ2-4; 10 positions agree with TRBD1. Matching the DNA end better, TRBJ2-7 makes the J call doubtful. The germline CDR1 and CDR2 sequences are LNHNV and YYDKDF (reference sequence). The CDR3 consists of 15 residues. CDR3 in amino acids: CATSRAPGQGHEQYF. The DNA for the CDR3 is TGTGCCACCAGCAGAGCCCCGGGACAGGGGCACGAGCAGTACTTC.

The V call is TRBV3-1, the J call TRBJ2-1; a weak D match, TRBD2 (6 bases). Germline CDR1 and CDR2: LGHDT and YNNKEL (reference sequence). The CDR3 length is 14 residues. The V gene lost 5 bases and the J gene lost 5 bases, with 13 bases spanning the gap. CDR3 sequence reads: CASSVGSGDNEQFF. The CDR3 region has the DNA TGTGCCAGCAGCGTGGGGTCGGGAGACAATGAGCAGTTCTTC.

The chain's CDR3 is CASSYSGQGLSYEQYF. The CDR3 DNA reads as TGTGCCAGCAGTTACTCAGGGCAGGGTCTCTCCTACGAGCAGTACTTC. The chain is built from TRBV6-5 and TRBJ2-7; tentatively, D is TRBD1 (5 bases). The ends were cut back, 0 bases at V and 0 bases at J, with 12 bases in the middle. Germline CDR1 MNHEY, CDR2 SVGAGI. The CDR3 extends over 16 amino acids.

The V call is TRBV7-6, the J call TRBJ2-3, with a possible D match to TRBD2 (5 bases). V lost 1 base to trimming and J lost 5 bases, with 13 bases between them. Germline-derived CDR1 and CDR2 are SGHVS and FNYEAQ. The CDR3 extends over 15 amino acids. The CDR3 here is CASSLGLQEVDTQYF. Here the CDR3 DNA reads TGTGCCAGCAGCTTAGGTCTCCAGGAGGTAGATACGCAGTATTTT.

The chain joins TRBV7-9 to TRBJ2-3, with D perhaps matching TRBD2 (6 bases). Looked up from germline, CDR1 is SEHNR and CDR2 is FQNEAQ (reference sequence). This CDR3 contains 14 residues. Trimming took 4 bases from V and 7 from J, leaving 15 bases between them. CDR3 region: CASSSRRDSHTQYF. The CDR3 DNA follows: TGTGCCAGCAGCTCGAGGCGGGATTCCCATACGCAGTATTTT.

The count of this clonotype is one. The J gene is TRBJ1-2, the V gene TRBV10-3, with 10 bases matching TRBD1. The CDR3 is 17 amino acids. Germline CDR1 is ENHRY and CDR2 is SYGVKD. The trim removed 6 bases at V and 4 bases at J, leaving 14 bases unmatched. The CDR3 nucleotides read TGTGCCATCAGCAGGACCGGGACAGGGGTAGGAGCCTATGGCTACACCTTC. Translating gives CAISRTGTGVGAYGYTF.

The chain links TRBV28 to TRBJ1-5, with 8 bases aligning to TRBD1. V lost 10 bases to trimming and J lost 2 bases; unmatched junction nucleotides: 13. Germline loops: CDR1 MDHEN, CDR2 SYDVKM. This CDR3 is 16 amino acids long. Here the CDR3 reads CANQPTGQGGNQPQHF. The DNA for the CDR3 is TGTGCCAACCAACCAACCGGACAGGGTGGCAATCAGCCCCAGCATTTT.

This chain connects TRBV28 to TRBJ1-6; a possible D gene is TRBD1 (6 bases). V lost 4 bases and J lost 7, with 23 bases in between. Germline V gene sequence: CDR1 MDHEN, CDR2 SYDVKM. This CDR3 is 18 amino acids long. For the CDR3, the DNA is TGTGCCAGCAGTTCTTCCTCGGTCCCCGACAGGAAAAATTCACCCCTCCACTTT. Amino acid sequence: CASSSSSVPDRKNSPLHF.

This clonotype showed up just once. The gene calls are TRBV10-3 and TRBJ2-3, with 8 bases lining up with TRBD2. This CDR3 has 15 residues. Trimming at V came to 6 bases and at J to 4 bases, leaving 9 bases not matched to a gene. CDR1 ENHRY and CDR2 SYGVKD come from the germline V gene. The CDR3: CAISRSGVGADTQYF. The CDR3 DNA reads as TGTGCCATCAGCCGTAGCGGGGTGGGCGCAGATACGCAGTATTTT.

The chain is built from TRBV20-1 and TRBJ2-5, with 9 positions matching TRBD1. The end of the DNA aligns better with TRBJ2-7, so the J call may be wrong. This CDR3 comprises 12 residues. Germline loops: CDR1 DFQATT, CDR2 SNEGSKA (reference sequence). CDR3 amino acids: CSAAGQGHEQYF. In nucleotides, the CDR3 is TGCAGTGCTGCGGGACAGGGTCACGAGCAGTACTTC.

V usage is TRBV24-1 and J usage is TRBJ2-1; possible D gene TRBD2, 5 bases. The CDR3 extends over 13 amino acids. Germline loops: CDR1 KGHDR, CDR2 SFDVKD. The V end was cut by 9 bases, the J end by 0 bases, with 8 bases between. The CDR3 DNA reads as TGTGCCACCCAAGGGAGCTCCTACAATGAGCAGTTCTTC. This encodes CATQGSSYNEQFF.

This clonotype was seen only a few times. The chain carries TRBV29-1 and TRBJ2-1; possible D gene TRBD2, 6 bases. Germline-derived CDR1 and CDR2 are SQVTM and ANQGSEA. The CDR3 sequence is 12 residues long. Trimming removed 6 bases at V and 6 bases at J, with 12 bases between. The DNA for the CDR3 is TGCAGCGTGGACTGGGGGGTCAATGAGCAGTTCTTC. It codes for CSVDWGVNEQFF.

CDR3 protein: CASSLGLAGVVTGELFF. The CDR3 bases are TGTGCCAGCAGTTTGGGACTAGCGGGAGTTGTCACCGGGGAGCTGTTTTTT. The gene calls are TRBV27 and TRBJ2-2, with 14 bases identical to TRBD2. J gave up 4 bases and V 3 bases, and 4 bases lay outside the gene matches. The CDR3 length is 17 residues. Germline-derived CDR1 and CDR2 are MNHEY and SMNVEV (reference sequence).

This clonotype was counted only a few times. The chain couples TRBV4-1 to TRBJ2-7, with 7 bases aligning to TRBD2. J lost 6 bases, V lost 0 bases, and 11 bases had no gene match. The germline V gene has CDR1 MGHRA and CDR2 YSYEKL. The CDR3 totals 16 residues. CDR3 sequence: CASSQDLLGRLSEQYF. The DNA of the CDR3 is TGCGCCAGCAGCCAAGATCTCCTCGGGAGGCTCTCCGAGCAGTACTTC.

This rearrangement joins TRBV25-1 to TRBJ2-3; a weak D match, TRBD2 (6 bases). Looked up from germline, CDR1 is MGHDK and CDR2 is SYGVNS. This CDR3 is built from 16 residues. Deletions cut 5 bases from V and 5 bases from J, with 20 bases between. The chain's CDR3 is CASSKPTVRGEDTQYF. Here the CDR3 DNA reads TGTGCCAGCAGTAAACCGACAGTCCGCGGGGAAGATACGCAGTATTTT. Filled out from reference TRBV25-1 and TRBJ2-3, the complete variable domain reads EADIYQTPRYLVIGTGKKITLECSQTMGHDKMYWYQQDPGMELHLIHYSYGVNSTEKGDLSSESTVSRIRTEHFPLTLESARPSHTSQYLCASSKPTVRGEDTQYFGPGTRLTVL.

The table lists this clonotype with a count of one. The genes are TRBV6-5 and TRBJ2-1, with 9 bases lining up with TRBD2. CDR1 and CDR2 (germline): MNHEY, SVGAGI. The CDR3 extends over 14 amino acids. The CDR3 DNA follows: TGTGACGGGCAGGGGGTTAGCGGGAGAGTTGAGCAGTTCTTC. Translated: CDGQGVSGRVEQFF.

In its sample, this clonotype was seen a few times. The V gene is TRBV6-5, the J gene TRBJ2-1; TRBD2 matches at 12 bases. The CDR3 is 14 residues long. Trimming removed 7 bases from V and 7 bases from J; junction bases left unmatched: 5. Germline values: CDR1 MNHEY, CDR2 SVGAGI. The CDR3 nucleotides are TGTGCCAGCACCTCCGGACTAGCGGGGAATGAGCAGTTCTTC. Amino acid sequence: CASTSGLAGNEQFF.